The clone carrying this TCR beta chain was picked up many times. Its target is unknown. Combining a sample-barcoded 5' primer with a J-beta primer mix, a second PCR ran for roughly 6 to 11 cycles. Template switching added a 12-random-nucleotide identifier to every cDNA molecule. TCRdb re-called the 5' RACE reads through MiXCR, storing one row per CDR3 protein. The repertoire holds fewer than 900,000 distinct CDR3 sequences, 49% seen once, with roughly 34% in the top ten. The data were obtained in a study of blood T cells in healthy people across ages. Study observations and caveats: With donor CMV status unknown, expanded clonotype changes were possibly confounded.

Every donor provided roughly 10 milliliters of peripheral blood. This CDR3 contains 14 residues. Germline CDR1 SGHTA, CDR2 FQGNSA. Trimming stripped 11 bases from V and 1 base from J, with 12 bases between. V usage is TRBV7-2 and J usage is TRBJ2-6; D is undetermined. The sequence was obtained from a woman aged 55 to 70 in good health. Sequences were obtained from blood. The CDR3 coding sequence is TGTGCCTCCTCGAGCAGTTCTGGGGCCAACGTCCTGACTTTC. The encoded protein is CASSSSSGANVLTF.